The clone carrying this TCR beta chain was detected a few times. These data come from a study of patients and donors after allogeneic stem cell transplantation. Germline CDR1 SGHTA, CDR2 FQGTGA. The CDR3 is 11 amino acids. The germline V and J ends were trimmed by 4 bases and 10 bases, with 9 bases remaining between them. TCRdb reprocessed the RT-PCR reads via MiXCR and lists one record per CDR3 protein. The repertoire consists of about 960,000 distinct CDR3 sequences, with 18% occurring once and the leading ten covering around 6%. The gene calls are TRBV7-3 and TRBJ2-3; no reliable D call. The sample taken for sequencing was blood, either unsorted or a sorted T cell fraction (not recorded which). The receptor's source is a human donor who was either an allogeneic HSCT recipient or a stem cell or donor lymphocyte infusion donor (not recorded which). It is not recorded whose cells these are; they may come from a transplant donor. CDR3 loop: CASSSGGPQYF. The CDR3 DNA reads TGTGCCAGCAGCTCGGGTGGGCCGCAGTATTTT. Based on the CDR3 plus reference TRBV7-3 and TRBJ2-3, the full variable domain is GAGVSQTPSNKVTEKGKYVELRCDPISGHTALYWYRQSLGQGPEFLIYFQGTGAADDSGLPNDRFFAVRPEGSVSTLKIQRTERGDSAVYLCASSSGGPQYFGPGTRLTVL.